These 5 T cell receptor beta chains share one sample of origin, sequenced in a study of T-cell reconstitution after alpha-beta-depleted transplantation in children. The TCRbeta library incorporated unique molecular identifiers. One entry per CDR3 protein results from TCRdb running MiXCR on the PCR reads. The sample holds 500,000 to 750,000 distinct CDR3 sequences; over 10% are singletons and the top ten take over 2%. The source material was PBMCs, mostly from graft donor cells, sampled 360 days after TCRalphabeta/CD19-depleted stem cell transplant. The receptors stem from a male patient younger than 18 who had a stem cell transplant for acute myeloid leukemia, so the T cells may come from the graft donor.

This clonotype was detected ten times or more. The V gene is TRBV15, the J gene TRBJ2-3, with D possibly being TRBD1 (6 bases). The CDR3 is 16 residues long. Trimming took off 2 bases at V and 2 bases at J, with 14 bases between the two ends. Germline V gene lookup returns CDR1 LNHNV and CDR2 YYDKDF (reference sequence). Here the CDR3 reads CATSRFRTEDTDTQYF. The CDR3 coding sequence is TGTGCCACCAGCAGATTCCGGACAGAAGACACAGATACGCAGTATTTT.

This clonotype was counted at least ten times. The chain recombines TRBV10-3 with TRBJ1-1, with D maybe TRBD1 (6 bases). Germline lookup yields CDR1 ENHRY and CDR2 SYGVKD. This CDR3 spans 14 amino acids. V lost 3 bases and J 5 bases, leaving 13 bases between the germline ends. CDR3 nucleotides: TGTGCCATCAGTGATAGTTGGGGACAAACTGAAGCTTTCTTT. Its protein is CAISDSWGQTEAFF.

The rearrangement links TRBV6-5 to TRBJ2-3; D not resolved. The CDR3 contains 18 residues. Per germline, CDR1 MNHEY and CDR2 SVGAGI. Between the trimmed V and J ends, which lost 0 bases and 0 bases, there was a span of 16 bases. CDR3 protein: CASSYSLGGGSSTDTQYF. The CDR3 DNA follows: TGTGCCAGCAGTTACTCTCTGGGCGGCGGCTCTAGCACAGATACGCAGTATTTT.

This clonotype came up a few times. A clone one base away is much larger, so this may be a read error. The chain recombines TRBV29-1 with TRBJ2-7; 9 bases line up with TRBD1. This CDR3 region has 13 residues. Germline V gene data show CDR1 as SQVTM and CDR2 as ANQGSEA. Here the CDR3 DNA reads TGCAGTGCCGGGACAGGGATCTTCTACGAGCAGTACTTC. It is translated as CSAGTGIFYEQYF.

The DNA of the CDR3 is TGTGCCAGCAGCTCAGGGGACAAAAACATTCAGTACTTC. The encoded protein is CASSSGDKNIQYF. This sequence joins TRBV11-3 and TRBJ2-4; D may be TRBD1 (6 bases). The germline CDR1 and CDR2 sequences are SGHNT and YENEEA. V shed 4 bases and J shed 3 bases, with 7 bases lying between them. The CDR3 has 13 amino acids.